The clone carrying this T cell receptor beta chain was seen repeatedly, ten times or more. Its antigen is undetermined. The source of the sample is a study of molecular identifiers for immune sequencing clone quantification. Libraries from naive CD8 cells were generated from 20,000 to 1,000,000 sorted cells (with 10%, 30% or 50% RNA). When naive CD8 T cells were sorted, they were gated as CD8+CD4-CCR7+CD45RA+. MiXCR, run by TCRdb on the PCR reads, gives a single entry per CDR3 protein. The repertoire holds 50,000 to 65,000 distinct CDR3 sequences, roughly 24% seen once, with over 1.5% in the top ten. The germline CDR1 and CDR2 sequences are DFQATT and SNEGSKA (reference sequence). Deletions cut 3 bases from V and 0 bases from J, with 9 bases between. The CDR3 is made up of 13 amino acids. Overall study results and limits: Highly expanded clone sizes could be underestimated through barcode sharing by identical TCR molecules. Detectable among 800,000 to 1,000,000 naive cells, according to reports, was Jurkat TCR RNA spiked in from one cell.

This clonotype was sampled from a human donor in good health. Some libraries in this study had Jurkat cell RNA spiked in. The sample comprised naive CD8+ T cells from blood, with Jurkat cell RNA spiked in. Subset specified: FACS-sorted CD8+CD4-CCR7+CD45RA+ naive T cells. The chain joins TRBV20-1 to TRBJ2-7; D might be TRBD1 (5 bases). The CDR3 DNA reads as TGCAGTGCTAGGGGGCAGACCTCCTACGAGCAGTACTTC. Its translation is CSARGQTSYEQYF.